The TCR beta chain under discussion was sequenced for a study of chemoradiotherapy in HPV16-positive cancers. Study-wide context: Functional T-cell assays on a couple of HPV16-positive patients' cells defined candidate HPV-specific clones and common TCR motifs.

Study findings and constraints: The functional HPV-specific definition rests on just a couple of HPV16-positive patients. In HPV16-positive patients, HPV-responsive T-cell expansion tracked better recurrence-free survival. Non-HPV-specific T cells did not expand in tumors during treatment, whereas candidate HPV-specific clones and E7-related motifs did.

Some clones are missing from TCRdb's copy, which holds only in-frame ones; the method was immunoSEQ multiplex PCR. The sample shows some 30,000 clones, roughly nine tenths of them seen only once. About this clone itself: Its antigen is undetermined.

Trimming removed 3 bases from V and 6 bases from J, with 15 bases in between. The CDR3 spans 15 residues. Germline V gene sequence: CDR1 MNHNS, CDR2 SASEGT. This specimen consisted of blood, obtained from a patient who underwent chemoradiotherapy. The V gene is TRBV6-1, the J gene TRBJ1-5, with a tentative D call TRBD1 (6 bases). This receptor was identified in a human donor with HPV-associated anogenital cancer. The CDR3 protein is CASSDFEGVSQPQHF. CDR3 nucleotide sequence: TGTGCCAGCAGTGATTTTGAGGGGGTAAGTCAGCCCCAGCATTTT.